Each of the 12 T cell receptor beta chains below was sequenced from the same sample in a study of beta chain features in type 1 diabetes. Their recognized antigens are unknown. Findings and caveats of the study: In all four CD4+ subsets, TCRB CDR3 length was significantly, moderately reduced in type 1 diabetes.

Expressed TCRB transcripts were sequenced after all isolated RNA was converted to cDNA. Here immunoSEQ multiplex PCR was the method, and the copy in TCRdb shows in-frame clones only, minus some. The sample carries approximately 260,000 clones, around 22% recorded once. Sequencing was done on a sample of naive CD4+ T cells from blood. The receptors shown here come from a woman aged 25 to 39 with type 1 diabetes.

In its sample, this clone was seen a few times. The rearrangement uses TRBV30 and TRBJ1-2; D perhaps matches TRBD1 (6 bases). V was shortened by 3 bases and J by 6 bases, with 23 bases between the two germline ends. CDR1 and CDR2 from the germline V gene are GTSNPN and SVGIG (reference sequence). CDR3 length equals 16 residues. CDR3 nucleotide sequence: TGTGCCTGGAGGGGCCAATACAGGGTTCAAACGGATGGCTACACCTTC. This encodes CAWRGQYRVQTDGYTF. Based on the CDR3 plus reference TRBV30 and TRBJ1-2, the full variable domain is SQTIHQWPATLVQPVGSPLSLECTVEGTSNPNLYWYRQAAGRGLQLLFYSVGIGQISSEVPQNLSASRPQDRQFILSSKKLLLSDSGFYLCAWRGQYRVQTDGYTFGSGTRLTVV.

This clone was found a few times. The rearrangement joins TRBV29-1 to TRBJ2-5, with D possibly matching TRBD2 (5 bases). The DNA end is a closer match to TRBJ2-7, so the J assignment may be wrong. Germline loops: CDR1 SQVTM, CDR2 ANQGSEA. This CDR3 contains 13 residues. The CDR3 DNA reads TGCAGCGTTCGGCGGGCAAGCGCCTACGAGCAGTACTTC. Its protein is CSVRRASAYEQYF.

This chain connects TRBV4-1 to TRBJ1-1, with 7 bases aligning to TRBD1. Losses at the gene ends were 2 bases for V and 0 bases for J; bases not matched to a gene: 6. CDR1 MGHRA and CDR2 YSYEKL come from the germline V gene. CDR3 size: 16 residues. This CDR3 is CASSQILQGMNTEAFF. In DNA form, the CDR3 reads TGCGCCAGCAGCCAAATCCTACAGGGGATGAACACTGAAGCTTTCTTT.

CDR3 DNA sequence: TGTGCCAGCTCAAAGGAGCTAGCGGGTATGGCCTACGAGCAGTACTTC. Protein sequence: CASSKELAGMAYEQYF. The rearrangement links TRBV18 to TRBJ2-7, with 8 bases identical to TRBD2. The CDR3 loop spans 16 amino acids. Germline CDR1 is KGHSH and CDR2 is LQKENI. V was clipped by 5 bases and J by 2 bases; unmatched bases: 11.

This chain uses TRBV21-1 with TRBJ2-5; the D call in the table, TRBD1, was not verified against the DNA. TRBV21-1 is a recognized pseudogene. The CDR3 is 16 amino acids. The CDR3 region has the DNA TGTGCCAGCAGCTTCCCCACAGGGGGCCCTCAAGAGACCCAGTACTTC. It encodes CASSFPTGGPQETQYF.

The J gene is TRBJ2-7, the V gene TRBV19, with D maybe TRBD1 (5 bases). The germline V gene has CDR1 LNHDA and CDR2 SQIVND (reference sequence). The ends were cut back, 8 bases at V and 6 bases at J, with 11 bases in the middle. The CDR3 is 11 residues long. The CDR3 coding sequence is TGTGCCAGTTCCGACAGATCCGAGCAGTACTTC. Translated, it gives CASSDRSEQYF.

This rearrangement joins TRBV25-1 to TRBJ1-2, with TRBD1 matching 10 bases. V dropped 2 bases and J dropped 6; count of bases not matched to a gene: 0. The germline V gene encodes CDR1 MGHDK and CDR2 SYGVNS. The CDR3 runs to 13 residues. CDR3 nucleotides: TGTGCCAGCAGTGAAGGGACAGGGGATGGCTACACCTTC. It yields the protein CASSEGTGDGYTF.

The chain has TRBV6-5 and TRBJ2-7; the D gene is possibly TRBD2 (5 bases). The CDR3 is 12 residues long. V was trimmed by 7 bases and J by 2 bases, leaving 9 bases between them. The germline V gene encodes CDR1 MNHEY and CDR2 SVGAGI. The CDR3 here is CASTGYPYEQYF. The DNA of the CDR3 is TGTGCCAGCACGGGGTACCCCTACGAGCAGTACTTC.

The chain combines TRBV9 with TRBJ2-2; 8 positions agree with TRBD2. The germline V gene has CDR1 SGDLS and CDR2 YYNGEE. V dropped 2 bases and J dropped 6; count of bases not matched to a gene: 6. The CDR3 totals 15 residues. For the CDR3, the DNA is TGTGCCAGCAGCGTTAGCGGGGAGAGGGCCGGGGAGCTGTTTTTT. Its translation: CASSVSGERAGELFF.

The chain joins TRBV19 to TRBJ1-5, with D possibly being TRBD1 (6 bases). The CDR3 extends over 16 amino acids. Trimming took off 3 bases at V and 2 bases at J, with 14 bases between the two ends. In germline, CDR1 is LNHDA, CDR2 SQIVND (reference sequence). The chain's CDR3 is CASSMGMRTGNQPQHF. Here the CDR3 DNA reads TGTGCCAGTAGTATGGGTATGCGGACAGGCAATCAGCCCCAGCATTTT.

CDR3 loop: CASRTSGVDTQYF. In nucleotides, the CDR3 is TGTGCCAGCAGGACTAGCGGAGTAGATACGCAGTATTTT. The V and J genes are TRBV2 and TRBJ2-3, with 9 bases matching TRBD2. Looked up from germline, CDR1 is SNHLY and CDR2 is FYNNEI. This CDR3 is built from 13 residues. Trimming took 6 bases from V and 5 from J; bases not matched to a gene: 3.

The chain couples TRBV4-1 to TRBJ1-2; D is perhaps TRBD1 (6 bases). The ends were cut back, 0 bases at V and 3 bases at J, with 8 bases in the middle. The CDR3 is 14 amino acids. Germline-derived CDR1 and CDR2 are MGHRA and YSYEKL. The CDR3 DNA is TGCGCCAGCAGCCAAGATCAGGGGTACTATGGCTACACCTTC. It encodes CASSQDQGYYGYTF.